This T cell receptor beta chain was identified in a study of long-term antiretroviral therapy in people with HIV. Study-level results: Pre-ART expanded TRB clones stayed dominant throughout, though often decreasing after ART. Transplant-donor-level diversity was not reached after ART, though diversity increased.

The study drew at least one pre-ART and at least two post-ART PBMC samples from every donor. Run at survey level, the immunoSEQ assay was version v3.0. Assay used: immunoSEQ multiplex PCR; TCRdb lists only in-frame clones, some missing. This table holds about 20,000 clones, 78% found once. Concerning this clone: The antigen is undetermined.

Trimming left V 4 bases short and J 6 bases short, with 17 bases between. This CDR3 region has 15 residues. The sample was unsorted PBMCs, taken 0.3 years after starting antiretroviral therapy. This TCR derives from a woman aged 45 to 65 with HIV. This chain connects TRBV23-1 to TRBJ2-3; the D is unclear. TRBV23-1 is recorded as an ORF, its role being uncertain. The CDR3 is CASSPNPGQQDTQYF. CDR3 nucleotide sequence: TGCGCCAGCAGTCCTAATCCGGGCCAGCAGGATACGCAGTATTTT.